This T cell receptor beta chain stems from a study of blood T cell repertoires in COVID-19. V trimming: 11 bases; J trimming: 5 bases; junction bases outside the gene matches: 8. The CDR3 loop spans 14 amino acids. Looked up from germline, CDR1 is SNHLY and CDR2 is FYNNEI. Sequencing was performed with immunoSEQ multiplex PCR; in TCRdb, only in-frame clones are kept and a portion is missing. This table holds roughly 380,000 clones, roughly 90% found once. The gene calls are TRBV2 and TRBJ2-3, with TRBD1 matching over 12 bases. The source material was peripheral blood. This sequence was found in a woman aged 35 to 49 with COVID-19, enrolled during active disease. CDR3 sequence: CAGNRDRGQDTQYF. The CDR3 nucleotides read TGTGCCGGGAACCGGGACAGGGGGCAAGATACGCAGTATTTT. Based on the CDR3 plus reference TRBV2 and TRBJ2-3, the full variable domain is EPEVTQTPSHQVTQMGQEVILRCVPISNHLYFYWYRQILGQKVEFLVSFYNNEISEKSEIFDDQFSVERPDGSNFTLKIRSTKLEDSAMYFCAGNRDRGQDTQYFGPGTRLTVL.